Listed here are 7 T cell receptor beta chains from one sample, sequenced in a study of T cell clonality in common variable immunodeficiency (dated by TCRdb to the mid-2010s). Library method: the immunoSEQ multiplex PCR assay. This is the immuneACCESS table as TCRdb keeps it, with only in-frame sequences that have V and J called. A part of the clones is gone; compared with another copy, unresolved V genes explain less than half, and the rest is unexplained. For this sample, 17,000 or so clones appear and none is a singleton. The top ten clonotypes cover roughly 14% of the sample. Their antigen targets remain unknown. What the study reported, not specific to this receptor: Reportedly, TCRbeta sequences from CVID had fewer deletions and N-nucleotide insertions, and highly modified clones with 13 or more V deletions were absent from CVID.

The sample comprised peripheral blood mononuclear cells. The receptors originated from a human donor with common variable immunodeficiency.

This clone turned up a few times. The CDR3 end falls 3 residues outside the read, so it is completed with the germline J gene. The chain employs TRBV5-1 and TRBJ1-1, with 7 nucleotides matching TRBD1. This CDR3 has 14 amino acids. CDR1 and CDR2 (germline): SGHRS, YFSETQ. J was trimmed by 7 bases and V by 0 bases; bases with no gene match: 6. The DNA read from the CDR3 is TGCGCCAGCAGCTTGGCCCTAGGGGGCTATGAA. Translation: CASSLALGGYE. The whole CDR3 protein reads CASSLALGGYEAFF.

Ten or more counts support this clone. The read ends 3 residues shy of where the CDR3 ends; the end is completed using the germline J gene. V and J are TRBV5-1 and TRBJ1-1; possible D gene TRBD1, 5 bases. CDR3 length equals 16 residues. Germline V CDR1 and CDR2: SGHRS, YFSETQ. CDR3 protein: CASSFALDGAGGKAFF. The part of the CDR3 DNA that was read is TGCGCCAGCAGCTTCGCATTGGACGGAGCCGGGGGGAAA.

In regard to this clone: The read gets to within 3 residues of the CDR3 end, and the germline J gene fills in the rest. The V call is TRBV19, the J call TRBJ1-5; 8 nucleotides align to TRBD1. CDR1 and CDR2 (germline): LNHDA, SQIVND (reference sequence). V lost 4 bases to trimming and J lost 7 bases; unmatched junction nucleotides: 6. This CDR3 region has 14 residues. The CDR3 protein is CASSTTGGRQPQHF. The covered CDR3 bases are TGTGCCAGTAGTACTACAGGGGGTCGCCAGCCC.

The sequenced CDR3 bases are TGCAGTGCCACAGGGGGCGGTGAG. Residues: CSATGGGE. The full CDR3 protein is CSATGGGEQFF. The chain has TRBV20-1 and TRBJ2-1, with 9 bases identical to TRBD1. Read data end 3 residues before the CDR3 end; the end is taken from the germline J gene. Losses at the gene ends were 6 bases for V and 9 bases for J; bases not matched to a gene: 3. The CDR3 is 11 residues long. Looked up from germline, CDR1 is DFQATT and CDR2 is SNEGSKA (reference sequence).

Turning to this clone: The read terminates 3 residues ahead of where the CDR3 ends, so the germline J gene completes it. The V call is TRBV7-2, the J call TRBJ1-1, with D tentatively TRBD1 (6 bases). Trimming removed 3 bases from V and 4 bases from J, with 12 bases in between. The CDR3 length is 14 residues. Germline values: CDR1 SGHTA, CDR2 FQGNSA. This chain's CDR3 is CASSFQQGGTEAFF. The part of the CDR3 DNA that was read is TGTGCCAGCAGCTTCCAACAGGGTGGCACTGAA.

This clone occurred a few times. The CDR3 end lies 3 residues beyond the end of the read and is filled in from the germline J gene. The rearrangement links TRBV7-2 to TRBJ2-4; D not resolved. Germline-derived CDR1 and CDR2 are SGHTA and FQGNSA. CDR3 size: 13 residues. V shed 1 base and J shed 5 bases, with 6 bases lying between them. The sequenced CDR3 bases are TGTGCCAGCAGCTTAGTCGCGGAAAACATT. Amino acids: CASSLVAENI. The CDR3, in full, reads CASSLVAENIQYF.

This clone appeared many times. The read ends 3 residues early relative to the CDR3; the germline J gene fills the gap. This chain connects TRBV6-9 to TRBJ2-5, with D possibly TRBD2 on 5 matching bases. Germline V gives CDR1 MNHGY, CDR2 SVAAGI. CDR3 length: 15 amino acids. V lost 1 base to trimming and J lost 5 bases, with 14 bases between them. The CDR3 region is CASSYYRGSSETQYF. The CDR3 bases that were read are TGTGCCAGCAGTTATTACCGGGGTTCGTCGGAGACC.